The 21 T cell receptor beta chains presented below share a single source sample, sequenced in a study of blood T cell repertoires in COVID-19. Some clones are missing from TCRdb's copy, which holds only in-frame ones; the method was immunoSEQ multiplex PCR. The sample lists around 300,000 clones, 80% to 90% seen once, with 8% to 13% in the top ten. The sample comprised peripheral blood. The source is a woman in her 70s with acute or convalescent COVID-19.

V gene TRBV12-3 or TRBV12-4 combines with J gene TRBJ1-1, with D uncertain. This CDR3 has 13 amino acids. Trimming shortened V by 4 bases and J by 1 base, and 7 bases separated the two germline ends. CDR3 nucleotides: TGTGCCAGCAGTTGGGCTTCGAACACTGAAGCTTTCTTT. Its translation is CASSWASNTEAFF.

In its sample, this clone was seen a few times. The rearrangement joins TRBV7-8 to TRBJ2-5; weak D call: TRBD1 (5 bases). This CDR3 has 15 residues. The V gene lost 1 base and the J gene lost 4 bases, with 13 bases spanning the gap. Germline CDR1 is SGHVS and CDR2 is FQNEAQ. For the CDR3, the DNA is TGTGCCAGCAGCTTAGAACAGGCGCATACAGAGACCCAGTACTTC. Its protein product is CASSLEQAHTETQYF.

This chain joins TRBV10-3 and TRBJ1-6; maybe TRBD1 (5 bases). The CDR3 spans 12 residues. Germline CDR1 is ENHRY and CDR2 is SYGVKD. Deletions cut 6 bases from V and 10 bases from J, with 10 bases between. This CDR3 reads CAIRAGKSPLHF. The CDR3 DNA is TGTGCCATCAGAGCAGGGAAGTCACCCCTCCACTTT.

Only one count was recorded for this clone. This chain joins TRBV5-1 and TRBJ1-1; the D gene is possibly TRBD1 (6 bases). The CDR3 has 13 amino acids. V was clipped by 7 bases and J by 1 base, with 11 bases between them. Per germline, CDR1 SGHRS and CDR2 YFSETQ. CDR3 sequence reads: CASLTGPNTEAFF. The CDR3 nucleotides are TGCGCCAGCTTAACAGGGCCGAACACTGAAGCTTTCTTT.

This clone was seen only a few times. The J gene is TRBJ1-2, the V gene TRBV7-9, with unresolved D. The CDR3 has 13 amino acids. Trimming took off 1 base at V and 10 bases at J, with 13 bases between the two ends. Germline V gene sequence: CDR1 SEHNR, CDR2 FQNEAQ (reference sequence). The CDR3 loop is CASSLVPATYYTF. The CDR3, as DNA: TGTGCCAGCAGCTTAGTGCCGGCGACTTACTACACCTTC.

This clone was found a few times. The V and J genes are TRBV30 and TRBJ1-1; D remains unclear. V lost 3 bases and J 5 bases, leaving 7 bases between the germline ends. Germline V lookup: CDR1 GTSNPN, CDR2 SVGIG (reference sequence). The CDR3 is made up of 11 amino acids. This chain's CDR3 is CAWSGRTEAFF. CDR3 nucleotide sequence: TGTGCCTGGAGCGGGAGGACTGAAGCTTTCTTT.

This chain links TRBV30 with TRBJ1-1; D remains unclear. The V gene's germline CDR1 is GTSNPN and CDR2 SVGIG (reference sequence). Trimming cost V 2 bases and J 4 bases, with 5 bases left between them. This CDR3 comprises 11 residues. CDR3 residues: CAWSLSTEAFF. The CDR3 nucleotides read TGTGCCTGGAGTCTATCCACTGAAGCTTTCTTT.

J is TRBJ1-5 and V is TRBV10-1; D remains unclear. With 8 bases removed from V and 2 bases from J, the gap between germline ends came to 7 bases. The CDR3 runs to 12 residues. Germline-derived CDR1 and CDR2 are WNHNN and SYGVQD (reference sequence). DNA for the CDR3: TGCGCCAGCGAGGGAGGCAATCAGCCCCAGCATTTT. Amino acids: CASEGGNQPQHF.

V and J are TRBV4-1 and TRBJ1-6; no clear D. The CDR3 has 11 residues. Per the germline V gene, CDR1 is MGHRA and CDR2 is YSYEKL. Trimming pared 3 bases from V and 8 bases from J, leaving 2 bases between. CDR3 nucleotide sequence: TGCGCCAGCAGCCACTATTCACCCCTCCACTTT. Its protein product is CASSHYSPLHF.

V is TRBV6-1 and J is TRBJ2-2; 7 bases match TRBD1. Germline V gene lookup returns CDR1 MNHNS and CDR2 SASEGT. V gave up 7 bases and J gave up 8 bases; unmatched junction bases: 10. This CDR3 comprises 14 residues. The CDR3 reads CASIGQGVVGELFF. In DNA, the CDR3 is TGTGCCAGCATAGGGCAGGGGGTGGTGGGGGAGCTGTTTTTT.

V is TRBV5-1 and J is TRBJ2-3; 8 bases fit TRBD2. J was trimmed by 2 bases and V by 0 bases; bases with no gene match: 5. CDR3 length: 16 residues. CDR1 and CDR2 from the germline V gene are SGHRS and YFSETQ. DNA for the CDR3: TGCGCCAGCAGCTTGGATCCGGGACTAGACACAGATACGCAGTATTTT. This encodes CASSLDPGLDTDTQYF. Full variable domain (remainder filled in from reference TRBV5-1 and TRBJ2-3): KAGVTQTPRYLIKTRGQQVTLSCSPISGHRSVSWYQQTPGQGLQFLFEYFSETQRNKGNFPGRFSGRQFSNSRSEMNVSTLELGDSALYLCASSLDPGLDTDTQYFGPGTRLTVL.

CDR3: CASSSPPGVGYTF. DNA of the CDR3: TGTGCCAGCAGTTCCCCCCCAGGGGTGGGCTACACCTTC. This chain uses TRBV6-6 with TRBJ1-2; weak D call: TRBD1 (6 bases). V was pared by 4 bases and J by 8 bases, with 14 bases between. The CDR3 consists of 13 residues. The germline V gene encodes CDR1 MNHNY and CDR2 SVGAGI (reference sequence).

The V call is TRBV6-1, the J call TRBJ1-3; D gene uncertain. Germline CDR1 and CDR2: MNHNS and SASEGT. Trimming shortened V by 2 bases and J by 11 bases, and 13 bases separated the two germline ends. The CDR3 runs 13 residues. CDR3 sequence: CASSESSPSAIYF. The CDR3 DNA sequence: TGTGCCAGCAGTGAATCGTCTCCCAGCGCCATATATTTT.

The V and J genes are TRBV16 and TRBJ1-2; D ambiguous. The CDR3 loop spans 14 amino acids. Germline V gene lookup returns CDR1 KGHSY and CDR2 FQNENV. V lost 0 bases and J 4 bases, leaving 9 bases between the germline ends. Here the CDR3 DNA reads TGTGCCAGCAGCCAATCGGCGGTGGGCTATGGCTACACCTTC. The encoded protein is CASSQSAVGYGYTF.

The chain recombines TRBV3-1 (or the pseudogene TRBV3-2) with TRBJ2-7, with D possibly TRBD1 on 6 matching bases. Germline-derived CDR1 and CDR2 are LGHDT and YNNKEL (reference sequence). V lost 4 bases, J lost 2 bases, and 12 bases lay in between. This CDR3 region has 14 residues. CDR3: CASSLNGQPYEQYF. For the CDR3, the DNA is TGTGCCAGCAGCCTTAACGGACAGCCCTACGAGCAGTACTTC.

The CDR3 sequence is CASSQGAPPAPQHF. CDR3 DNA: TGTGCCAGCAGCCAAGGGGCCCCCCCAGCGCCCCAGCATTTT. J is TRBJ1-5 and V is TRBV3-1 (or the pseudogene TRBV3-2); D not certain. Germline CDR1 and CDR2: LGHDT and YNNKEL (reference sequence). Trimming took off 1 base at V and 9 bases at J, with 13 bases between the two ends. The CDR3 is made up of 14 amino acids.

In this sample, this clone turned up once. The J gene is TRBJ2-3, the V gene TRBV5-1; 11 bases match TRBD2. The CDR3 has 16 amino acids. Germline trimming cut 1 base from V and 4 bases from J; bases unmatched to any gene: 5. Germline CDR1 SGHRS, CDR2 YFSETQ. The CDR3 nucleotides are TGCGCCAGCAGCTTGTCGTTAGCGGGGGGGGCAGATACGCAGTATTTT. It specifies CASSLSLAGGADTQYF.

This chain uses TRBV19 with TRBJ1-2; D is unclear. CDR3 size: 13 residues. V lost 9 bases to trimming and J lost 4 bases, with 15 bases between them. The germline V gene encodes CDR1 LNHDA and CDR2 SQIVND (reference sequence). The CDR3 DNA reads TGTGCCAGCAGACTAGGACGGACCTATGGCTACACCTTC. Translation gives CASRLGRTYGYTF.

The rearrangement joins TRBV6-1 to TRBJ1-3; tentative D call: TRBD1 (5 bases). The CDR3 is 16 residues long. Deletions cut 2 bases from V and 0 bases from J, with 11 bases between. Germline loops: CDR1 MNHNS, CDR2 SASEGT. The CDR3: CASSETLRGSGNTIYF. The CDR3 DNA sequence: TGTGCCAGCAGTGAAACCCTAAGGGGCTCTGGAAACACCATATATTTT.

The gene calls are TRBV4-1 and TRBJ1-2; TRBD1 is a possible D gene (5 bases). Per germline, CDR1 MGHRA and CDR2 YSYEKL. The V end was cut by 1 base, the J end by 7 bases, with 25 bases between. CDR3 length: 18 residues. CDR3 DNA: TGCGCCAGCAGCCAAGCCACGGGGGGAATGGGGCTAACGGCTGGCTACACCTTC. It is translated as CASSQATGGMGLTAGYTF.

This chain uses TRBV6-1 with TRBJ1-1; 8 bases match TRBD1. The ends lost 2 bases at V and 5 bases at J; junction bases unmatched: 7. This CDR3 contains 15 residues. In germline, CDR1 is MNHNS, CDR2 SASEGT. The CDR3 sequence: CASSERGTGGTEAFF. CDR3 coding DNA: TGTGCCAGCAGTGAAAGGGGTACAGGGGGGACTGAAGCTTTCTTT.